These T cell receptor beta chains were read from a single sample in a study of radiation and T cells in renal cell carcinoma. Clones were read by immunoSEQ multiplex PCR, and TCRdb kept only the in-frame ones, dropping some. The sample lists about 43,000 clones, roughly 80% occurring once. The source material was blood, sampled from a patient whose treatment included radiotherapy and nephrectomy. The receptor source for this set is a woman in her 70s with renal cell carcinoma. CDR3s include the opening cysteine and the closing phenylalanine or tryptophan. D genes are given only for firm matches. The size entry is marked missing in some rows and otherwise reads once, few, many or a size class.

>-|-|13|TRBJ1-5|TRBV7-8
TGTGCCAGCAGCTTGGAAGCCAATCAGCCCCAGCATTTT
CASSLEANQPQHF
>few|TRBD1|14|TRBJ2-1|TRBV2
TGTGCCTCCGACGTAAGCGGCAGGGGGAATGAGCAGTTCTTC
CASDVSGRGNEQFF
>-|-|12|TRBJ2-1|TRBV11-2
TGTGCCAGCAGCGTGCGGACGAATGAGCAGTTCTTC
CASSVRTNEQFF
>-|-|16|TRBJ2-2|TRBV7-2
TGTGCCAGCAGACCTCAGGGGACCCGTGGCACCGGGGAGCTGTTTTTT
CASRPQGTRGTGELFF
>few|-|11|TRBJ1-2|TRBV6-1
TGTGCCAGTAGTAAGGGGGTCGGCTACACCTTC
CASSKGVGYTF
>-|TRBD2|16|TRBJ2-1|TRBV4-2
TGTGCCAGCAGCCAAGATCTAGCGGGGGGGTACAATGAGCAGTTCTTC
CASSQDLAGGYNEQFF
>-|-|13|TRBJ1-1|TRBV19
TGTGCCAGTAGTATAATGTGGAACACTGAAGCTTTCTTT
CASSIMWNTEAFF
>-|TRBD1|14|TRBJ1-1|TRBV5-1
TGCGCCAGCCGGTACGTAGGGGGCGACACTGAAGCTTTCTTT
CASRYVGGDTEAFF
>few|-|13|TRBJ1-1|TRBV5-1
TGCGCCAGCAGCTTTGAGGAATTGACTGAAGCTTTCTTT
CASSFEELTEAFF
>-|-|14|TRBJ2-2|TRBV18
TGTGCCAGCTCACCACCATCCCTCACCGGGGAGCTGTTTTTT
CASSPPSLTGELFF
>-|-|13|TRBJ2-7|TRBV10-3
TGTGCCACTCGGATGCGCGGTTTCGACGAGCAGTACTTC
CATRMRGFDEQYF
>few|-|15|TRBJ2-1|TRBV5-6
TGTGCCAGCAGCTGGTTGGGGCCCAATGACAATGAGCAGTTCTTC
CASSWLGPNDNEQFF
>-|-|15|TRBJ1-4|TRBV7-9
TGTGCCAGCAGCCCCCTGGGTGGTAATAATGAAAAACTGTTTTTT
CASSPLGGNNEKLFF
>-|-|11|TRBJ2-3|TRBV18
TGTGCCAGCCAAAGCACAGATACGCAGTATTTT
CASQSTDTQYF
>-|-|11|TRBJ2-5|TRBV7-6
TGTGCCAGCAGCTCCGCAGAGGCCCAGTACTTC
CASSSAEAQYF
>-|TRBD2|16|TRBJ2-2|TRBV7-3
TGTGCCAGCAGCTTCTTTGCGGGAGGTACAGGCGGGGAGCTGTTTTTT
CASSFFAGGTGGELFF
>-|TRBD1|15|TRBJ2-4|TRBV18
TGTGCCAGCTCACCCGGGACAGGAGCCAAAAACATTCAGTACTTC
CASSPGTGAKNIQYF
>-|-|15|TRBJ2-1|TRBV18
TGTGCCAGCTCACTGCGGGACAGAGACTACAATGAGCAGTTCTTC
CASSLRDRDYNEQFF
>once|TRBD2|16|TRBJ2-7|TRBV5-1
TGCGCCAGCAGCTTGACGGGACTAGCGGGCTTCTACGAGCAGTACTTC
CASSLTGLAGFYEQYF
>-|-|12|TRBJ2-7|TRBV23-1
TGCGCCAGCACCCCATCATTTTACGAGCAGTACTTC
CASTPSFYEQYF
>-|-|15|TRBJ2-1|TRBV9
TGTGCCAGCAGCGTAGTAGGTGGATACTACAATGAGCAGTTCTTC
CASSVVGGYYNEQFF
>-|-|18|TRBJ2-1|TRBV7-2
TGTGCCAGCAGCCCCGGACAAGCTATTATTTCCTCCTACAATGAGCAGTTCTTC
CASSPGQAIISSYNEQFF
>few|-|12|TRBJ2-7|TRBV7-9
TGTGCCAGCAGCTTAGCAAGGACCGAGCAGTACTTC
CASSLARTEQYF
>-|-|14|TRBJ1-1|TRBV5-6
TGTGCCAGCAGCTTCCAGGGGCGGACTGCTGAAGCTTTCTTT
CASSFQGRTAEAFF
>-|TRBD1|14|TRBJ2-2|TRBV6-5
TGTGCCAGCAGTTACAGGGGGCTCTCCGGGGAGCTGTTTTTT
CASSYRGLSGELFF
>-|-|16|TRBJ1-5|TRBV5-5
TGTGCCAGCAGCCAAACCGGGGCCGGAGGGTATCAGCCCCAGCATTTT
CASSQTGAGGYQPQHF
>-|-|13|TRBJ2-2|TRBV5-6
TGTGCCAGCAGCTTTGGGGGGACCGGGGAGCTGTTTTTT
CASSFGGTGELFF
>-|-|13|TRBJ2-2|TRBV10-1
TGCGCCAGCAGTGCCGGGTTGGGCGGGGAGCTGTTTTTT
CASSAGLGGELFF
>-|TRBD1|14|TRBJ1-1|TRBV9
TGTGCCAGCAGCGTAGAGACAGGGCCTCAGTCGGCTTTCTTT
CASSVETGPQSAFF
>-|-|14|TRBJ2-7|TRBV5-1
TGCGCCAGCAGCTTGGGGAGTCAAACCAGCGAGCAGTACTTC
CASSLGSQTSEQYF
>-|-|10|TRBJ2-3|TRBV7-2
TGTGCCAGCAGCTTTAATACGCAGTATTTT
CASSFNTQYF
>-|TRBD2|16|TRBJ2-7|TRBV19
TGTGCCAGTAGTATCTCCGTTAGCGGGAGTTCGGGGGAGCAGTACTTC
CASSISVSGSSGEQYF
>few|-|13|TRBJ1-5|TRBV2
TGTGCCAGCGGGCAGTATAGCAATCAGCCCCAGCATTTT
CASGQYSNQPQHF
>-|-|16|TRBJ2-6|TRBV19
TGTGCCAGTACCCCGAGGGGTACGGTTGGGGCCAACGTCCTGACTTTC
CASTPRGTVGANVLTF
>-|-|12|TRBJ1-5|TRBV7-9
TGTGCCAGCAGCTTAGGGGGGGGGCCCCAGCATTTT
CASSLGGGPQHF
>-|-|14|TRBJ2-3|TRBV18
TGTGCCAGCTCACCGACGGGCCCACGGGATACGCAGTATTTT
CASSPTGPRDTQYF
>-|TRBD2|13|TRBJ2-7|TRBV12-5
TGTGCTAGTGGCTTGGCGGGAGGGGGGGAGCAGTACTTC
CASGLAGGGEQYF
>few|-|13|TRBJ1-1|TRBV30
TGTGCCTGGAGCCGCGGCCTGAACACTGAAGCTTTCTTT
CAWSRGLNTEAFF
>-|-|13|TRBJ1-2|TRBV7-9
TGTGCCAGCCGGAGAAATACAGGGTATGGCTACACCTTC
CASRRNTGYGYTF
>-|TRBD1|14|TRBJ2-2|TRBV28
TGTGCCAGCAGAGTACTGACAGGGTCCGGGGAGCTGTTTTTT
CASRVLTGSGELFF
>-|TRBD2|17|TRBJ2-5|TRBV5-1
TGCGCCAGCAGCCCCCGTAGGCTAGCGGAGAAGGGTGAGACCCAGTACTTC
CASSPRRLAEKGETQYF
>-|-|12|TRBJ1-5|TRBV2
TGTGCCAGCAGTGAAAACATCCAGCCCCAGCATTTT
CASSENIQPQHF
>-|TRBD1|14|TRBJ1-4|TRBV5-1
TGCGCCAGCAGCTTGGCCCAGGGGGCAGGAAAACTGTTTTTT
CASSLAQGAGKLFF
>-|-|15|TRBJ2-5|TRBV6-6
TGTGCCAGCAGTTACTCGGACCGTGCCGGGGAGACCCAGTACTTC
CASSYSDRAGETQYF
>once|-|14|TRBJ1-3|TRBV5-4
TGTGCCAGCAGCTCTGGTAGCTCTGGAAACACCATATATTTT
CASSSGSSGNTIYF
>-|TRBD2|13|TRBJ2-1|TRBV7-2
TGTGCCAGCAGCTTAGCGAAGCGGGAGAGGCAGTTCTTC
CASSLAKRERQFF
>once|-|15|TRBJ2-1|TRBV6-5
TGTGCCAGCAGGTTCGGTATGGCATCCTACAATGAGCAGTTCTTC
CASRFGMASYNEQFF
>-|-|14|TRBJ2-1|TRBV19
TGTGCCAGTAGTATCGAGGGCTCCTACAATGAGCAGTTCTTC
CASSIEGSYNEQFF
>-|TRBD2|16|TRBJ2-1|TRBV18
TGTGCCAGCTCACCTAGACTAGCGGGAGCGGTCGATGAGCAGTTCTTC
CASSPRLAGAVDEQFF
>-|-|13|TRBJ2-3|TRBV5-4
TGTGCCAGCACCGCTCCGACTCGGGATACGCAGTATTTT
CASTAPTRDTQYF
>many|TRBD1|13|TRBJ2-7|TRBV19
TGTGCCAGTAGCCGACAGGGGGCCAACGAGCAGTACTTC
CASSRQGANEQYF